These 4 T cell receptor beta chains came from one sample sequenced in a study of human T cells and chemical hapten exposure. Specified time point: patch test 3, about 24 weeks after DPC sensitization. Treatment: therapeutic diphenylcyclopropenone sensitization with weekly scalp DPC. TCRdb redid the calling of the RACE reads with MiXCR, one entry per CDR3 protein. The repertoire holds 80,000 to 100,000 distinct CDR3 sequences, with roughly 10% as singletons. This specimen consisted of whole blood, obtained in connection with sensitization to the hapten diphenylcyclopropenone (DPC). The receptors originated from a woman between 25 and 40 years old with alopecia areata. Some clones in this sample may be carry-over from other donors' samples.

CDR3 sequence reads: CSVETGVETQYF. Here the CDR3 DNA reads TGCAGCGTTGAGACAGGGGTGGAGACCCAGTACTTC. The chain uses TRBV29-1 and TRBJ2-5, with 8 bases that match TRBD1. CDR3 length: 12 amino acids. Per the germline V gene, CDR1 is SQVTM and CDR2 is ANQGSEA. The V and J ends lost 3 bases and 5 bases, in that order; junction bases with no gene match: 2.

This clonotype was seen at least ten times. The genes are TRBV11-2 and TRBJ2-1; 12 bases are shared with TRBD2. The V segment lost 5 bases and the J segment 5 bases; nucleotides outside the gene matches: 4. This CDR3 spans 15 amino acids. The germline CDR1 and CDR2 sequences are SGHAT and FQNNGV. CDR3 in amino acids: CASSQTSGGHNEQFF. The DNA of the CDR3 is TGTGCCAGCAGCCAGACTAGCGGGGGCCACAATGAGCAGTTCTTC. The whole variable domain, remainder taken from reference TRBV11-2 and TRBJ2-1, is EAGVAQSPRYKIIEKRQSVAFWCNPISGHATLYWYQQILGQGPKLLIQFQNNGVVDDSQLPKDRFSAERLKGVDSTLKIQPAKLEDSAVYLCASSQTSGGHNEQFFGPGTRLTVL.

The V and J genes are TRBV7-9 and TRBJ1-5; TRBD1 might be the D (5 bases). Germline V gene data show CDR1 as SEHNR and CDR2 as FQNEAQ (reference sequence). Trimming shortened V by 1 base and J by 1 base, and 5 bases separated the two germline ends. This CDR3 is built from 14 residues. CDR3 residues: CASSLGTSNQPQHF. The CDR3 bases are TGTGCCAGCAGCTTAGGGACAAGCAATCAGCCCCAGCATTTT.

This clonotype was observed at least ten times. The chain links TRBV5-1 to TRBJ2-7, with D possibly matching TRBD2 (6 bases). The CDR3 runs to 13 residues. V was cut by 0 bases and J by 12 bases, with 16 bases left in between. Germline V gene lookup returns CDR1 SGHRS and CDR2 YFSETQ. The chain's CDR3 is CASSLAGTQLAYF. In DNA, the CDR3 is TGCGCCAGCAGCTTGGCGGGGACTCAACTGGCGTACTTC.